This TCR beta chain was obtained from a study of blood T cells in healthy people across ages. The use of a sample-barcoded 5' primer and a J-beta primer mix characterized a second PCR of about 7 to 12 cycles. All samples yielded 3 million or more CDR3-containing paired-end reads. TCRdb reprocessed the 5' RACE reads via MiXCR and lists one record per CDR3 protein. Altogether about 1,500,000 distinct CDR3 sequences are present, 35% to 45% being singletons, with the ten largest covering 6.5% to 10%. The TCR was taken from a woman under 30 in good health. The sequenced material came from blood.

CDR3: CASSQVTGGPQETQYF. DNA for the CDR3: TGCGCCAGCAGCCAAGTGACAGGGGGGCCCCAAGAGACCCAGTACTTC. This sequence joins TRBV4-1 and TRBJ2-5, with 9 positions matching TRBD1. This CDR3 comprises 16 residues. V lost 1 base and J lost 1; bases outside the gene matches: 4. Germline loops: CDR1 MGHRA, CDR2 YSYEKL.